A single sample gave rise to the 24 T cell receptor beta chains below, sequenced in a study of T-cell reconstitution after alpha-beta-depleted transplantation in children. A TCRbeta library incorporating unique molecular identifiers was prepared. TCRdb analysed the PCR reads with MiXCR anew, one entry per CDR3 protein. The data contain 8,600 or so distinct CDR3 sequences, 15% to 20% of them seen just once; the ten biggest clones take up 70% to 90%. Sequenced material: PBMCs, mostly from graft donor cells, taken 60 days after TCRalphabeta/CD19-depleted stem cell transplant. Receptors originate from a girl less than two years old who had a stem cell transplant for combined immunodeficiency, so the T cells may come from the graft donor.

This clonotype was seen at least ten times. V is TRBV12-3 or TRBV12-4 and J is TRBJ2-7; the match to TRBD1 covers 7 bases. This CDR3 is 14 amino acids long. Germline trimming cut 7 bases from V and 2 bases from J; bases unmatched to any gene: 8. CDR3 region: CASKVTGATYEQYF. The CDR3 nucleotides read TGTGCCAGCAAGGTTACAGGGGCTACCTACGAGCAGTACTTC.

A few counts support this clonotype. This chain connects TRBV4-3 to TRBJ2-7, with D tentatively TRBD2 (5 bases). This CDR3 spans 13 amino acids. Germline V gives CDR1 LGHNA, CDR2 YSLEER. V was pared by 5 bases and J by 1 base, with 9 bases between. CDR3 amino acids: CASSLRESYEQYF. DNA of the CDR3: TGCGCCAGCAGCTTAAGGGAGTCCTACGAGCAGTACTTC.

This rearrangement joins TRBV24-1 to TRBJ2-3; D not resolved. Germline V gene data show CDR1 as KGHDR and CDR2 as SFDVKD. The CDR3 contains 14 residues. V was trimmed by 5 bases and J by 0 bases, leaving 8 bases between them. The CDR3 is CATSVAVSTDTQYF. CDR3 in DNA: TGTGCCACCAGTGTGGCAGTGAGCACAGATACGCAGTATTTT.

This clonotype has at least ten counts. The rearrangement joins TRBV5-1 to TRBJ2-4, with D tentatively TRBD1 or TRBD2 (5 bases each). This CDR3 has 13 amino acids. CDR1 is SGHRS and CDR2 is YFSETQ in the germline V gene. The ends were cut back, 0 bases at V and 11 bases at J, with 12 bases in the middle. The CDR3 region has the DNA TGCGCCAGCAGCTTGGTTATCCGGGACGTTCAGTACTTC. It is translated as CASSLVIRDVQYF.

This clonotype was found many times. The gene calls are TRBV29-1 and TRBJ2-2, with D tentatively TRBD1 (6 bases). This CDR3 comprises 14 residues. Germline V gives CDR1 SQVTM, CDR2 ANQGSEA. In nucleotides, the CDR3 is TGCAGTTTCACAGGGAGCGGGAACACCGGGGAGCTGTTTTTT. It translates to CSFTGSGNTGELFF.

The V gene is TRBV21-1, the J gene TRBJ1-1. TRBV21-1 is a documented pseudogene. This CDR3 spans 14 amino acids. The CDR3 is CASSKTSTPLGAFF. The DNA for the CDR3 is TGTGCCAGCAGCAAAACGAGTACACCGCTAGGAGCTTTCTTT.

The V and J genes are TRBV7-9 and TRBJ1-2; D is uncertain. Trimming cost V 5 bases and J 4 bases, with 14 bases left between them. The CDR3 has 14 residues. The germline CDR1 and CDR2 sequences are SEHNR and FQNEAQ (reference sequence). CDR3 loop: CASSPSRPVYGYTF. CDR3 in DNA: TGTGCCAGCAGCCCTAGTCGACCGGTCTATGGCTACACCTTC.

V gene TRBV7-6 combines with J gene TRBJ2-7; D remains ambiguous. This CDR3 contains 13 residues. Trimming shortened V by 3 bases and J by 7 bases, and 13 bases separated the two germline ends. Germline V gene data show CDR1 as SGHVS and CDR2 as FNYEAQ. The CDR3, as DNA: TGTGCCAGCAGCTTTCACGGGCCTGGGGAGCAGTACTTC. This sequence encodes CASSFHGPGEQYF.

This clonotype was picked up a small number of times. V usage is TRBV3-1 and J usage is TRBJ2-3; TRBD2 matches 7 bases. Losses at the gene ends were 4 bases for V and 4 bases for J; bases not matched to a gene: 11. The CDR3 contains 16 residues. The germline gives CDR1 LGHDT, CDR2 YNNKEL (reference sequence). CDR3 sequence reads: CASSRIGTAGPDTQYF. CDR3 coding DNA: TGTGCCAGCAGCCGGATTGGTACAGCGGGGCCAGATACGCAGTATTTT.

This clonotype came up a few times. J is TRBJ1-1 and V is TRBV5-1, with D unclear. Trimming removed 5 bases at V and 0 bases at J, with 8 bases between. This CDR3 spans 13 amino acids. Per germline, CDR1 SGHRS and CDR2 YFSETQ. As DNA, the CDR3 is TGCGCCAGCAGTCCACTTATGAACACTGAAGCTTTCTTT. Its protein product is CASSPLMNTEAFF.

This clonotype has a count of ten or more. The rearrangement joins TRBV4-3 to TRBJ1-4; TRBD1 matches at 9 bases. CDR3 length: 15 residues. J was trimmed by 8 bases and V by 4 bases; bases with no gene match: 8. Looked up from germline, CDR1 is LGHNA and CDR2 is YSLEER. In DNA form, the CDR3 reads TGCGCCAGCAGCCCAGAGGACAGGGGAGGCGAAAAACTGTTTTTT. Translating gives CASSPEDRGGEKLFF.

This clonotype was recorded at least ten times. The chain employs TRBV20-1 and TRBJ1-2; unclear D gene. This CDR3 has 13 amino acids. The germline V gene encodes CDR1 DFQATT and CDR2 SNEGSKA (reference sequence). Trimming left V 4 bases short and J 7 bases short, with 16 bases between. CDR3 loop: CSAKETEYGGYTF. The CDR3 region has the DNA TGCAGTGCTAAGGAGACCGAATATGGTGGCTACACCTTC.

This clonotype was counted ten times or more. The J gene is TRBJ2-1, the V gene TRBV29-1; 7 nucleotides line up with TRBD1. The CDR3 is made up of 18 amino acids. J lost 8 bases, V lost 6 bases, and 25 bases had no gene match. Germline V gene lookup returns CDR1 SQVTM and CDR2 ANQGSEA. CDR3 DNA sequence: TGCAGCGTCGAGGGGGACAGATCGTCCCCGGCGTATGGCGATGAGCAGTTCTTC. Its protein product is CSVEGDRSSPAYGDEQFF.

In its sample, this clonotype was seen many times. The V call is TRBV12-3 or TRBV12-4, the J call TRBJ2-1, with D tentatively TRBD2 (5 bases). The V and J ends lost 2 bases and 0 bases respectively, with 8 bases between them. This CDR3 has 15 residues. This CDR3 is CASSLSGDSYNEQFF. In DNA, the CDR3 is TGTGCCAGCAGTTTATCCGGGGACTCCTACAATGAGCAGTTCTTC.

This clonotype turned up a few times. This chain uses TRBV30 with TRBJ2-3, with D possibly matching TRBD2 (5 bases). The CDR3 length is 13 residues. Germline V gene sequence: CDR1 GTSNPN, CDR2 SVGIG (reference sequence). V was clipped by 1 base and J by 7 bases, with 12 bases between them. The CDR3 DNA sequence: TGTGCCTGGAGTGGAACTAGTCCACATACGCAGTATTTT. As protein: CAWSGTSPHTQYF.

At least ten counts were recorded for this clonotype. The V gene is TRBV27, the J gene TRBJ1-6; 9 bases match TRBD1. V was clipped by 0 bases and J by 11 bases; unmatched bases: 8. This CDR3 has 16 amino acids. The germline gives CDR1 MNHEY, CDR2 SMNVEV (reference sequence). The CDR3 DNA follows: TGTGCCAGCAGTTTATCGGGACAGGGAGTCACAACACCCCTCCACTTT. This codes for CASSLSGQGVTTPLHF.

This clonotype was found many times. The chain couples TRBV12-3 or TRBV12-4 to TRBJ2-2; TRBD2 aligns across 13 bases. V was clipped by 6 bases and J by 6 bases; unmatched bases: 10. This CDR3 region has 17 residues. CDR3 sequence reads: CASSRRGTSGTPGELFF. The CDR3 coding sequence is TGTGCCAGCAGCCGAAGAGGGACTAGCGGGACTCCCGGGGAGCTGTTTTTT.

This clonotype came up many times. The rearrangement links TRBV7-2 to TRBJ2-7; either TRBD1 or TRBD2 may fit D (6 bases each). With 5 bases removed from V and 1 base from J, the gap between germline ends came to 15 bases. The germline gives CDR1 SGHTA, CDR2 FQGNSA. This CDR3 is 15 amino acids long. The CDR3 DNA follows: TGTGCCAGCAGCCCCCCGGGGGCATCTTCCTACGAGCAGTACTTC. Amino acids: CASSPPGASSYEQYF.

A few counts support this clonotype. The chain recombines TRBV5-1 with TRBJ2-7; 10 positions match TRBD2. Germline CDR1 SGHRS, CDR2 YFSETQ. The CDR3 has 14 residues. The V and J ends lost 2 bases and 3 bases, in that order; junction bases with no gene match: 2. DNA for the CDR3: TGCGCCAGCAGCTTTCCTAGCGGGAGCTACGAGCAGTACTTC. Translating gives CASSFPSGSYEQYF.

This clonotype was found a few times. The chain joins TRBV3-2 to TRBJ2-1; the table's TRBD2 call for D was not verified on the DNA. TRBV3-2 is designated a pseudogene. CDR3 size: 18 residues. CDR3 coding DNA: TGTGCCAGCAGCCAGTCCGAAAGATACGGACTAGCGTCCAATGAGCAGTTCTTC. As protein: CASSQSERYGLASNEQFF.

This clonotype occurred many times. This chain connects TRBV4-3 to TRBJ1-1; no firm D call. The CDR3 has 16 residues. Germline V lookup: CDR1 LGHNA, CDR2 YSLEER. V lost 0 bases and J lost 7, with 18 bases in between. The CDR3 coding sequence is TGCGCCAGCAGCCAAGAATTAGGGTCCTCAGCCTATGAAGCTTTCTTT. Protein: CASSQELGSSAYEAFF.

In its sample, this clonotype is large. The chain uses TRBV29-1 and TRBJ2-7; 10 bases agree with TRBD2. V shed 4 bases and J 2 bases; nucleotides not matched to a gene: 5. Germline values: CDR1 SQVTM, CDR2 ANQGSEA. The CDR3 loop spans 14 amino acids. CDR3 sequence (DNA): TGCAGCGTTGTGTCCCTAGCGGGGGCCTACGAGCAGTACTTC. This gives the protein CSVVSLAGAYEQYF.

The chain links TRBV30 to TRBJ2-3; D possibly corresponds to TRBD2 (5 bases). CDR1 is GTSNPN and CDR2 is SVGIG in the germline V gene (reference sequence). The CDR3 has 14 residues. V was shortened by 0 bases and J by 6 bases, with 13 bases between the two germline ends. Here the CDR3 reads CAWSVQRTFDTQYF. DNA of the CDR3: TGTGCCTGGAGTGTACAAAGGACTTTTGATACGCAGTATTTT.

This clonotype came up many times. V usage is TRBV20-1 and J usage is TRBJ1-4; D not resolved. The germline gives CDR1 DFQATT, CDR2 SNEGSKA (reference sequence). V lost 4 bases and J 8 bases, leaving 17 bases between the germline ends. This CDR3 has 14 residues. The CDR3 spells CSATPPGIEEKLFF. The CDR3 DNA reads TGCAGTGCTACCCCCCCCGGGATAGAGGAAAAACTGTTTTTT.